Below, 8 T cell receptor beta chains from the same sample are listed, as sequenced in a study of regulatory T cells in long-lasting Graves disease. Specified time point: newly diagnosed GD, antithyroid drugs for less than 3 months. Extracted RNA from PBMCs served as the source of the TCR library. The authors built TCR beta libraries using iRepertoire HTBI primers and Arm-PCR of CDR3 regions. MiXCR, run by TCRdb on the multiplex PCR reads, gives a single entry per CDR3 protein. Of approximately 350,000 distinct CDR3 sequences listed, approximately 12% are singletons. Separately, the same data were catalogued under a study of T cells in Graves' hyperthyroidism and ophthalmopathy.

The starting material was peripheral blood mononuclear cells (PBMCs), obtained at new diagnosis, from a patient treated with antithyroid drugs. These receptors were obtained from a woman younger than 35 with Graves disease.

There are many counts of this clonotype. This rearrangement joins TRBV20-1 to TRBJ2-3; a weak D match, TRBD2 (5 bases). V shed 3 bases and J shed 3 bases, with 10 bases lying between them. Germline loops: CDR1 DFQATT, CDR2 SNEGSKA (reference sequence). The CDR3 covers 13 residues. As DNA, the CDR3 is TGCAGTGCTAGGGACGGACTGACAGATACGCAGTATTTT. Its translation: CSARDGLTDTQYF.

This clonotype has a count of ten or more. The chain joins TRBV24-1 to TRBJ2-1; D is unresolved. Germline-derived CDR1 and CDR2 are KGHDR and SFDVKD. The CDR3 runs to 11 residues. V was cut by 0 bases and J by 13 bases, with 6 bases left in between. CDR3 in amino acids: CATSDLGLQFF. CDR3 coding DNA: TGTGCCACCAGTGATTTGGGGCTCCAGTTCTTC.

This clonotype was seen ten or more times. This rearrangement joins TRBV7-9 to TRBJ2-1; D is undetermined. Germline CDR1 is SEHNR and CDR2 is FQNEAQ (reference sequence). With 1 base removed from V and 8 bases from J, the gap between germline ends came to 15 bases. This CDR3 comprises 15 residues. DNA for the CDR3: TGTGCCAGCAGCTTAGGTTTTTCCGGCCCGGATGAGCAGTTCTTC. Translating it yields CASSLGFSGPDEQFF.

This clonotype occurred many times. The genes are TRBV24-1 and TRBJ2-1; 7 bases are a match to TRBD2. Germline V CDR1 and CDR2: KGHDR, SFDVKD. The CDR3 sequence is 15 residues long. V shed 4 bases and J 7 bases; nucleotides not matched to a gene: 9. The DNA for the CDR3 is TGTGCCACCAGTGACCCCGGACTAGAGGTAAATGAGCAGTTCTTC. Residues: CATSDPGLEVNEQFF.

The chain couples TRBV12-3 or TRBV12-4 to TRBJ2-1; D gene ambiguous. The CDR3 has 14 residues. The V end was cut by 5 bases, the J end by 7 bases, with 15 bases between. The CDR3 spells CASSVVGEHNEQFF. CDR3 DNA sequence: TGTGCCAGCAGTGTGGTCGGAGAGCATAATGAGCAGTTCTTC.

The chain employs TRBV29-1 and TRBJ2-1; 15 bases match TRBD2. V shed 6 bases, J shed 7 bases, and the junction held 7 bases outside the gene matches. Germline V CDR1 and CDR2: SQVTM, ANQGSEA. This CDR3 spans 15 amino acids. CDR3 in amino acids: CSVGAGTSGGNEQFF. The CDR3 DNA sequence: TGCAGCGTCGGAGCCGGGACTAGCGGGGGGAATGAGCAGTTCTTC.

This clonotype was detected many times. The chain couples TRBV11-2 to TRBJ1-2; D unclear. The germline CDR1 and CDR2 sequences are SGHAT and FQNNGV. CDR3 length equals 17 residues. V shed 2 bases and J shed 4 bases, with 20 bases lying between them. The DNA of the CDR3 is TGTGCCAGCAGCTTACCTGGGGAGGGTGGGGTAGGCTATGGCTACACCTTC. Translated: CASSLPGEGGVGYGYTF.

In nucleotides, the CDR3 is TGCGCCAGCAGCCAATCGTGGGAGTTCACCCTCACCGGGGAGCTGTTTTTT. Translating it yields CASSQSWEFTLTGELFF. The chain joins TRBV4-3 to TRBJ2-2; tentatively, D is TRBD2 (5 bases). V was clipped by 2 bases and J by 4 bases, with 17 bases between them. Germline CDR1 is LGHNA and CDR2 is YSLEER. The CDR3 totals 17 residues.